The sequence of this TCR beta chain was determined in a study of blood T cell repertoires in COVID-19. This clone was observed a few times. V was pared by 6 bases and J by 1 base, with 16 bases between. Germline V gene sequence: CDR1 SGHTA, CDR2 FQGNSA. CDR3 length: 15 residues. How the authors handled the data: Using reference gene primer amplification, nucleated cell counts were estimated. Method: immunoSEQ multiplex PCR; TCRdb's copy keeps in-frame clones and lacks some. The V and J calls and clone size were taken over from that table, and D and trimming were inferred from the DNA. This table has about 300,000 clones, approximately 85% appearing once.

The clonotype was recovered from a woman aged 50 to 60 with acute or convalescent COVID-19. Input material: peripheral blood. The rearrangement links TRBV7-2 to TRBJ2-7, with a possible D match to TRBD2 (5 bases). CDR3 coding DNA: TGTGCCAGCAGGCCTTCGCCGATAGCGTCCTACGAGCAGTACTTC. Amino acid sequence: CASRPSPIASYEQYF.